This T cell receptor beta chain is drawn from a study of T cells after yellow fever vaccination. Overall study findings and caveats: After the booster, about 95% of CD4 and about nine tenths of CD8 primary-response clones were re-detected.

In making TCR cDNA, 5'RACE template switching added a universal primer site and UMIs to it. TCRdb re-analysed the 5' RACE reads in MiXCR, keeping a single row per CDR3 protein. The sample contains 280,000 or so distinct CDR3 sequences, about 10% of which appear only once. This clonotype occurred a few times. Its antigen remains unknown. The TCR sequence derives from a man aged 18-30 years who received the YFV17D yellow fever vaccine. Here the sequenced sample was CD4+ T cells sorted from PBMCs, taken 5 days after the yellow fever booster vaccination.

The CDR3 region is CASRGGLTTGELFF. For the CDR3, the DNA is TGTGCCAGCAGGGGAGGGTTAACCACCGGGGAGCTGTTTTTT. This chain joins TRBV9 and TRBJ2-2; 7 nucleotides line up with TRBD2. CDR3 length: 14 residues. V lost 5 bases and J lost 4; bases outside the gene matches: 5. Germline V gene data show CDR1 as SGDLS and CDR2 as YYNGEE. The variable domain in full, completed from reference TRBV9 and TRBJ2-2, reads DSGVTQTPKHLITATGQRVTLRCSPRSGDLSVYWYQQSLDQGLQFLIQYYNGEERAKGNILERFSAQQFPDLHSELNLSSLELGDSALYFCASRGGLTTGELFFGEGSRLTVL.